These 7 T cell receptor beta chains were all obtained from the same sample, sequenced in a study of control samples from healthy donors and cancer patients. Some clones are missing from TCRdb's copy, which holds only in-frame ones; the method was immunoSEQ multiplex PCR. Altogether about 84,000 clones are present, roughly nine tenths being singletons, with the ten largest covering approximately 14%. Input material: blood. The source is a man younger than 45 in good health.

V usage is TRBV9 and J usage is TRBJ2-2; D is perhaps TRBD1 or TRBD2 (6 bases each). The V end was cut by 2 bases, the J end by 6 bases, with 11 bases between. In germline, CDR1 is SGDLS, CDR2 YYNGEE. CDR3 length equals 14 residues. The CDR3, as DNA: TGTGCCAGCAGCGTTCTCGGGGGCGCCGGGGAGCTGTTTTTT. Translation: CASSVLGGAGELFF.

The gene calls are TRBV24-1 and TRBJ2-2; D unclear. Between the trimmed V and J ends, which lost 7 bases and 3 bases, there was a span of 8 bases. Per germline, CDR1 KGHDR and CDR2 SFDVKD. This CDR3 spans 13 amino acids. CDR3 in DNA: TGTGCCACCAGGGAAGTGGACACCGGGGAGCTGTTTTTT. Its translation is CATREVDTGELFF.

The gene calls are TRBV5-5 and TRBJ2-7, with D maybe TRBD1 (6 bases). Germline lookup yields CDR1 SGHKS and CDR2 YYEKEE (reference sequence). The CDR3 is 16 residues long. With 2 bases removed from V and 2 bases from J, the gap between germline ends came to 17 bases. The CDR3 sequence is CASSFILQGIAYEQYF. CDR3 nucleotide sequence: TGTGCCAGCAGCTTTATTTTACAGGGCATAGCCTACGAGCAGTACTTC. Full variable domain (outside the CDR3, taken from reference TRBV5-5 and TRBJ2-7): DAGVTQSPTHLIKTRGQQVTLRCSPISGHKSVSWYQQVLGQGPQFIFQYYEKEERGRGNFPDRFSARQFPNYSSELNVNALLLGDSALYLCASSFILQGIAYEQYFGPGTRLTVT.

Note on this clone: The junction differs from germline at one of its ends, possibly a read error. J is TRBJ1-5 and V is TRBV7-7; tentatively, D is TRBD1 (5 bases). There are 14 residues in the CDR3. Germline V gives CDR1 SSHAT, CDR2 FNYEAQ (reference sequence). CDR3 sequence: CASSLRGGDQPQHF. The DNA for the CDR3 is TGTGCTAGCAGCTTAAGGGGTGGGGATCAGCCCCAGCATTTT.

The V gene is TRBV11-3, the J gene TRBJ2-1, with D possibly matching TRBD1 (7 bases). The germline V gene has CDR1 SGHNT and CDR2 YENEEA. The CDR3 is made up of 15 amino acids. The V end was cut by 2 bases, the J end by 7 bases, with 15 bases between. CDR3: CASSLRRGQGNEQFF. The CDR3, as DNA: TGTGCCAGCAGCTTAAGGAGGGGGCAGGGGAATGAGCAGTTCTTC.

A note on this clone: This same CDR3 is encoded by further DNA sequences in the sample. This chain connects TRBV11-3 to TRBJ2-7, with D possibly matching TRBD2 (6 bases). CDR3 length: 14 amino acids. V lost 1 base and J 0 bases, leaving 7 bases between the germline ends. The germline gives CDR1 SGHNT, CDR2 YENEEA. The CDR3 spells CASSLGRGSYEQYF. In nucleotides, the CDR3 is TGTGCCAGCAGCTTAGGGCGGGGCTCCTACGAGCAGTACTTC.

This clone was counted a single time. V usage is TRBV7-9 and J usage is TRBJ2-7; 7 bases match TRBD1. This CDR3 contains 14 residues. From germline, CDR1 is SEHNR and CDR2 FQNEAQ (reference sequence). The junction had 6 bases not matched to a gene; V was cut back by 4 bases and J by 3 bases. The CDR3 DNA is TGTGCCAGCAGCTACAGGGGATTGGACTACGAGCAGTACTTC. Amino acids: CASSYRGLDYEQYF.